Listed below are T cell receptor beta chains from one sample, sequenced in a study of T cells in Graves' hyperthyroidism and ophthalmopathy. Each CDR3 protein is one row after TCRdb ran MiXCR on the multiplex PCR reads. The table lists a few hundred thousand distinct CDR3 sequences, 25% of them singletons. Source material: blood. The source is a man aged 45-65 years with Graves' hyperthyroidism. Each CDR3 is given with its conserved first and last residue. The D gene is left open where the match is weak. Only some rows state a clone size, as once, few, many or a class for expanded clones.

J gene: TRBJ1-6
clone size: -
V gene: TRBV27
D gene: -
CDR3 DNA: TGTGCCAGCAGTTTGTCAGGGAGGGAAAGCTCCTATAATTCACCCCTCCACTTT
CDR3 protein: CASSLSGRESSYNSPLHF

J gene: TRBJ2-7
clone size: few
V gene: TRBV27
D gene: TRBD1
CDR3 DNA: TGTGCCAGCAGTTCCCGGGACAGGGACTACGAGCAGTACTTC
CDR3 protein: CASSSRDRDYEQYF

J gene: TRBJ1-1
clone size: few
V gene: TRBV12-3/TRBV12-4
D gene: -
CDR3 DNA: TGTGCCAGCAGCCGAGACAGGTACACTGAAGCTTTCTTT
CDR3 protein: CASSRDRYTEAFF

J gene: TRBJ2-5
clone size: few
V gene: TRBV13
D gene: -
CDR3 DNA: TGTGCCAGCAGCTCCAACCCGAACAGGATACCGTACTTC
CDR3 protein: CASSSNPNRIPYF

J gene: TRBJ2-1
clone size: -
V gene: TRBV5-6
D gene: -
CDR3 DNA: TGTGCCAGCAGCTTATACCATGAGCAGTTCTTC
CDR3 protein: CASSLYHEQFF

J gene: TRBJ2-1
clone size: -
V gene: TRBV7-9
D gene: TRBD2
CDR3 DNA: TGTGCCAGCAGCTTAGTTGGCGGGAGGGCCACCTCCTACAATGAGCAGTTCTTC
CDR3 protein: CASSLVGGRATSYNEQFF

J gene: TRBJ1-1
clone size: -
V gene: TRBV6-1
D gene: -
CDR3 DNA: TGTGCCAGCACCCGACGGACGGGAGCCTCGAACACTGAAGCTTTCTTT
CDR3 protein: CASTRRTGASNTEAFF

J gene: TRBJ2-7
clone size: few
V gene: TRBV13
D gene: TRBD1
CDR3 DNA: TGTGCCAGCAGCATAGGACAGGATTGGGAGGAGCAGTACTTC
CDR3 protein: CASSIGQDWEEQYF

J gene: TRBJ2-1
clone size: -
V gene: TRBV20-1
D gene: -
CDR3 DNA: TGCGGCGGGTGGTCGGGAGTAAACAATGAGCAGTTCTTC
CDR3 protein: CGGWSGVNNEQFF

J gene: TRBJ2-1
clone size: -
V gene: TRBV29-1
D gene: -
CDR3 DNA: TGCAGCGTTGAACGGGTATACAATGAGCAGTTCTTC
CDR3 protein: CSVERVYNEQFF

J gene: TRBJ1-5
clone size: many
V gene: TRBV30
D gene: -
CDR3 DNA: TGTGCCTGGGAGTCGGATAGCAATCAGCCCCAGCATTTT
CDR3 protein: CAWESDSNQPQHF

J gene: TRBJ1-1
clone size: -
V gene: TRBV29-1
D gene: -
CDR3 DNA: TGCAGCGTTGTCCCTCCTGGCAATCAAGCTTTCTTT
CDR3 protein: CSVVPPGNQAFF

J gene: TRBJ2-1
clone size: few
V gene: TRBV19
D gene: -
CDR3 DNA: TGTGCCAGTAGTACTCTCCCTACCGGGACTGGATTCAATGAGCAGTTCTTC
CDR3 protein: CASSTLPTGTGFNEQFF

J gene: TRBJ1-6
clone size: -
V gene: TRBV11-2
D gene: -
CDR3 DNA: TGTGCCAGCAGCTTAGCAGCAGGCAACAGATTAAATTCACCCCTCCACTTT
CDR3 protein: CASSLAAGNRLNSPLHF

J gene: TRBJ2-5
clone size: many
V gene: TRBV12-3/TRBV12-4
D gene: -
CDR3 DNA: TGTGCCAGCAGTTTATCCGTCGCGACAGTCCAAGAGACCCAGTACTTC
CDR3 protein: CASSLSVATVQETQYF

J gene: TRBJ1-2
clone size: -
V gene: TRBV5-1
D gene: TRBD1
CDR3 DNA: TGCGCCAGCCACATTGGACGGCTAGGACAGGGGGCAGGCTACACCTTC
CDR3 protein: CASHIGRLGQGAGYTF

J gene: TRBJ1-6
clone size: -
V gene: TRBV11-3
D gene: -
CDR3 DNA: TGTGCCAGCAGCTTAGACCCAGATTCACCCCTCCACTTT
CDR3 protein: CASSLDPDSPLHF

J gene: TRBJ2-2
clone size: -
V gene: TRBV2
D gene: -
CDR3 DNA: TGTGCCAGCAGTGATAGCAGGGTTAACACCGGGGAGCTGTTTTTT
CDR3 protein: CASSDSRVNTGELFF

J gene: TRBJ2-5
clone size: -
V gene: TRBV27
D gene: -
CDR3 DNA: TGTGCCAGCAGTTGGTCGGGGGAAAAGACCCAGTACTTC
CDR3 protein: CASSWSGEKTQYF

J gene: TRBJ1-1
clone size: -
V gene: TRBV15
D gene: -
CDR3 DNA: TGTGCCACCAGCAGAGATGCTGGGACGGGCACTGAAGCTTTCTTT
CDR3 protein: CATSRDAGTGTEAFF

J gene: TRBJ2-3
clone size: -
V gene: TRBV20-1
D gene: TRBD2
CDR3 DNA: TGCAGTGCTGTAACTAGCGGGGACAGCACAGATACGCAGTATTTT
CDR3 protein: CSAVTSGDSTDTQYF

J gene: TRBJ2-7
clone size: -
V gene: TRBV10-3
D gene: -
CDR3 DNA: TGTGCCATCAGGCCCAGGGAAGGCTACGAGCAGTACTTC
CDR3 protein: CAIRPREGYEQYF

J gene: TRBJ2-2
clone size: few
V gene: TRBV5-5
D gene: TRBD1
CDR3 DNA: TGTGCCTCCGCCCCACAGGGGGTAACCGGGGAGCTGTTTTTT
CDR3 protein: CASAPQGVTGELFF

J gene: TRBJ2-7
clone size: many
V gene: TRBV7-9
D gene: TRBD1
CDR3 DNA: TGTGCCAGCAGCACCAGGGGGCGGTTCGAGCAGTACTTC
CDR3 protein: CASSTRGRFEQYF

J gene: TRBJ1-1
clone size: few
V gene: TRBV6-1
D gene: TRBD1
CDR3 DNA: TGTGCCAGCAGTGATTTTGACAGGGACACTGAAGCTTTCTTT
CDR3 protein: CASSDFDRDTEAFF

J gene: TRBJ1-5
clone size: -
V gene: TRBV20-1
D gene: -
CDR3 DNA: TGCAGTGCTAGTGCGGGATGGGTAAGCAATCAGCCCCAGCATTTT
CDR3 protein: CSASAGWVSNQPQHF

J gene: TRBJ1-1
clone size: -
V gene: TRBV3-1
D gene: -
CDR3 DNA: TGTGCCAGCAGCCAGGGTCAGATGAACACTGAAGCTCTCTTT
CDR3 protein: CASSQGQMNTEALF

J gene: TRBJ1-1
clone size: few
V gene: TRBV5-1
D gene: -
CDR3 DNA: TGCGCCAGCAGCTTGGAGGGGGACATCACTGAAGCTTTCTTT
CDR3 protein: CASSLEGDITEAFF

J gene: TRBJ1-5
clone size: many
V gene: TRBV12-3/TRBV12-4
D gene: TRBD1
CDR3 DNA: TGTGCCAGCACCGGGACAGAACCTAATCAGCCCCAGCATTTT
CDR3 protein: CASTGTEPNQPQHF

J gene: TRBJ2-3
clone size: -
V gene: TRBV12-3/TRBV12-4
D gene: TRBD2
CDR3 DNA: TGTGCCAGCAGCTCGAACGCGGGACTAGCGGTGAACACGGATACGCAGTATTTT
CDR3 protein: CASSSNAGLAVNTDTQYF

J gene: TRBJ1-5
clone size: -
V gene: TRBV12-3/TRBV12-4
D gene: -
CDR3 DNA: TGTGCCAGCAGTTTAGCGGGGGGGGCCCATCAGCCCCAGCATTTT
CDR3 protein: CASSLAGGAHQPQHF

J gene: TRBJ2-7
clone size: -
V gene: TRBV5-1
D gene: -
CDR3 DNA: TGCGCCAGCAGCTTAACCGGGGACTACGAGCAGTACTTC
CDR3 protein: CASSLTGDYEQYF